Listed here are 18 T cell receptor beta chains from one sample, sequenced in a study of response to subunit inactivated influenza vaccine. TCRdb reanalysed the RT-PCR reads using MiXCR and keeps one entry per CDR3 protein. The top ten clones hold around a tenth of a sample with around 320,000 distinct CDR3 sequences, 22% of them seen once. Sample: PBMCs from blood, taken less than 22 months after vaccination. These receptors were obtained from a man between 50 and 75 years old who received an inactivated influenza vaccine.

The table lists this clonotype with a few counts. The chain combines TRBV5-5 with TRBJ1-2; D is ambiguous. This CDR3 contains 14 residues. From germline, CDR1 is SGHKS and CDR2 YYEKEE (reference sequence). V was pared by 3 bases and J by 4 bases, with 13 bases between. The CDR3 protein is CASSSAPGGYGYTF. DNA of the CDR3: TGTGCCAGCAGCTCCGCTCCGGGCGGCTATGGCTACACCTTC.

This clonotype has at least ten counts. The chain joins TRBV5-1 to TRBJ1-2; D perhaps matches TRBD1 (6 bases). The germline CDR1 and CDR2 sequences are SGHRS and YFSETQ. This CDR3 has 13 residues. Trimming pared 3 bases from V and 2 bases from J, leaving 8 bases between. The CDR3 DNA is TGCGCCAGCAGCTCGGACAGCAACTATGGCTACACCTTC. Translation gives CASSSDSNYGYTF.

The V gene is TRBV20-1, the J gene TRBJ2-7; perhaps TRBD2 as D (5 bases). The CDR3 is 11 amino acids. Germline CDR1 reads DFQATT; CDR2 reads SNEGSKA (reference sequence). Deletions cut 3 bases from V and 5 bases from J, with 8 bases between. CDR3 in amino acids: CSASIGDEQYF. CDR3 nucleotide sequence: TGCAGTGCTAGTATCGGGGACGAGCAGTACTTC.

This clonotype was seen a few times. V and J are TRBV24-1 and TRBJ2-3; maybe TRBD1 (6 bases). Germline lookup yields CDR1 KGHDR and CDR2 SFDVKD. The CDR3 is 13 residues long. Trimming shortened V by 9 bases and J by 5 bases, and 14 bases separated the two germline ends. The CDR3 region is CATRLGAVDTQYF. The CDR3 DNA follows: TGTGCCACCCGTCTGGGGGCGGTAGATACGCAGTATTTT.

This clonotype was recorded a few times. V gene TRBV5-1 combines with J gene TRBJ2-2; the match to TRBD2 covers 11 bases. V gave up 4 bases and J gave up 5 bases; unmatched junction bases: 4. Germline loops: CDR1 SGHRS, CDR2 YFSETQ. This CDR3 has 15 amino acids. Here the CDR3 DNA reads TGCGCCAGCAGCGCGCCTAGCGGGGGGACCGGGGAGCTGTTTTTT. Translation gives CASSAPSGGTGELFF.

The CDR3 nucleotides are TGCGCCAGCAGCCAACAGCTCTTCAATCAGCCCCAGCATTTT. The encoded protein is CASSQQLFNQPQHF. The gene calls are TRBV4-3 and TRBJ1-5, with no clear D. This CDR3 contains 14 residues. Germline CDR1 LGHNA, CDR2 YSLEER. V was clipped by 2 bases and J by 3 bases, with 8 bases between them.

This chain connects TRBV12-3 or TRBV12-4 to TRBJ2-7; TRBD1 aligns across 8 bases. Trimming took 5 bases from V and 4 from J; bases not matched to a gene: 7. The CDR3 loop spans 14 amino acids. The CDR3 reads CASSPTGEKYEQYF. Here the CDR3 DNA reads TGTGCCAGCAGTCCGACAGGGGAGAAATACGAGCAGTACTTC.

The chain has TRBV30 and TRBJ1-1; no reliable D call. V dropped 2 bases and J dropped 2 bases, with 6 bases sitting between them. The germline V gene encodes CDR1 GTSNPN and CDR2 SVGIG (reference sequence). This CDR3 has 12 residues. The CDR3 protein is CAWSSINTEAFF. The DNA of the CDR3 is TGTGCCTGGAGTTCAATAAACACTGAAGCTTTCTTT.

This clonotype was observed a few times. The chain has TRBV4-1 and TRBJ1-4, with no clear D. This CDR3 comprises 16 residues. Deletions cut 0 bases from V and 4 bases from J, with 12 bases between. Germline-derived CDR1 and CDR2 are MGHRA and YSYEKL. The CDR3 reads CASSQDLRQLNEKLFF. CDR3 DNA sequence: TGCGCCAGCAGCCAAGACTTGAGGCAGCTTAATGAAAAACTGTTTTTT.

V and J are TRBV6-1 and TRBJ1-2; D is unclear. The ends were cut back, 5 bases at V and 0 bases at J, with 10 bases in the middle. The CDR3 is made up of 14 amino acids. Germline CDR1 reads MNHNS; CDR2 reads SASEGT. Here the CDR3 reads CASSRGRSNYGYTF. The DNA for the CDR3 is TGTGCCAGCAGTCGAGGGAGGTCTAACTATGGCTACACCTTC.

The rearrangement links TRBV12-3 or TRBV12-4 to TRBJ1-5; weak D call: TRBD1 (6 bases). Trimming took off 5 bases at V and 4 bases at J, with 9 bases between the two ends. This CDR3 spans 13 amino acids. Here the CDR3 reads CASSGTTNQPQHF. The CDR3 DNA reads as TGTGCCAGCAGTGGGACAACAAATCAGCCCCAGCATTTT.

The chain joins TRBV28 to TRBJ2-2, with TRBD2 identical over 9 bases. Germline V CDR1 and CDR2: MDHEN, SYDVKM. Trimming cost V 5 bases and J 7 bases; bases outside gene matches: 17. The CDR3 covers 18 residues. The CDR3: CASSPTTWGSGSVGELFF. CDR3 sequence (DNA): TGTGCCAGCAGTCCGACGACTTGGGGTAGCGGGAGTGTCGGGGAGCTGTTTTTT.

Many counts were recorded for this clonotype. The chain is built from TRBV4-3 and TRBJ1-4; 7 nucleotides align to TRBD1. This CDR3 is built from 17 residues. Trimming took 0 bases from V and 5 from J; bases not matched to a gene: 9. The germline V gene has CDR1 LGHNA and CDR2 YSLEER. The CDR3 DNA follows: TGCGCCAGCAGCCAAGAGCCGAAACAGGGGTGGAATGAAAAACTGTTTTTT. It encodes CASSQEPKQGWNEKLFF.

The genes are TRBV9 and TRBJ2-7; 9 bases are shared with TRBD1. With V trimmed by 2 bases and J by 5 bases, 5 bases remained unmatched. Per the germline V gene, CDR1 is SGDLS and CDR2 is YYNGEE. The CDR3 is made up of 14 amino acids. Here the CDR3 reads CASSVGTGFHEQYF. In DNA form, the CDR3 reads TGTGCCAGCAGCGTCGGGACAGGGTTCCACGAGCAGTACTTC.

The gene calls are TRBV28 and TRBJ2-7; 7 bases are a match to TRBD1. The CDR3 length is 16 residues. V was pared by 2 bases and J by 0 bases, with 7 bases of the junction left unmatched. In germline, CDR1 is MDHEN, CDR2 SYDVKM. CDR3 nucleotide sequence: TGTGCCAGCAGTTTAAGACAGGGTGGTCTCTCCTACGAGCAGTACTTC. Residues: CASSLRQGGLSYEQYF.

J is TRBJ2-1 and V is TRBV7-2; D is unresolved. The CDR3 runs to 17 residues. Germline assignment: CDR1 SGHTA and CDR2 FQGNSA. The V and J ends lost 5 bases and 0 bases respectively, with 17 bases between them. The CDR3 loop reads CASSARQTASSYNEQFF. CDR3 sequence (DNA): TGTGCCAGCAGCGCCCGTCAAACAGCTAGCTCCTACAATGAGCAGTTCTTC. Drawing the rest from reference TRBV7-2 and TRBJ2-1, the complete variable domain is GAGVSQSPSNKVTEKGKDVELRCDPISGHTALYWYRQSLGQGLEFLIYFQGNSAPDKSGLPSDRFSAERTGGSVSTLTIQRTQQEDSAVYLCASSARQTASSYNEQFFGPGTRLTVL.

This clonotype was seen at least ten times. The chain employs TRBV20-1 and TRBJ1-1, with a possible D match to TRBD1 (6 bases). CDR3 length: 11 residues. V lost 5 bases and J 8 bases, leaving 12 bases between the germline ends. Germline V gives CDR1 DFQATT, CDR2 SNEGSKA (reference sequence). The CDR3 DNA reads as TGCAGTGCTTTTAGGACAGAAGAAGCTTTCTTT. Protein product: CSAFRTEEAFF.

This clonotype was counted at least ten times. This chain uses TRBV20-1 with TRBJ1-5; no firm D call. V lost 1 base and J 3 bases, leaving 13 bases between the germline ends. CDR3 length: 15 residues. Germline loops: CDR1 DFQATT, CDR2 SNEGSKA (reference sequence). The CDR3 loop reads CSARVGTVLNQPQHF. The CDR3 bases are TGCAGTGCTAGAGTAGGAACAGTTCTCAATCAGCCCCAGCATTTT.